This paragraph covers one T cell receptor (beta chain) sequence. What it binds is not known. From germline, CDR1 is KGHDR and CDR2 SFDVKD. The germline V and J ends were trimmed by 4 bases and 9 bases, with 9 bases remaining between them. CDR3 size: 11 residues. This entry belongs to a study of CD8 T cells in Susac syndrome. Whole-study findings and limits: There were around 17 Susac-specific public clones in total CD8+ repertoires and a few in CD8+ TEMRA repertoires.

RNA totalling about 0.45 to 1 ug underwent reverse transcription with random hexamers. The CDR3 of TCR beta was amplified by immunoSEQ multiplex PCR across 54 Vbeta and 13 Jbeta. One entry per CDR3 protein, called by TCRdb with MiXCR from the immunoSEQ multiplex PCR reads. The repertoire holds about 100,000 distinct CDR3 sequences, with 95% as singletons. The V gene is TRBV24-1, the J gene TRBJ2-7; D is unclear. The sequence was obtained from a human donor with Susac syndrome. Sample: CD8+ T cells from PBMCs. In DNA form, the CDR3 reads TGTGCCACCAGTGACTATGGCGGGCAGTACTTC. Its protein product is CATSDYGGQYF.